The following is a T cell receptor (beta chain) sequence with its context. Trimming removed 5 bases at V and 3 bases at J, with 5 bases between. Germline assignment: CDR1 MNHEY and CDR2 SVGEGT. The CDR3 totals 13 residues. Using its own MiXCR run on the RACE reads, TCRdb lists one record per CDR3 protein. The table has some 350,000 distinct CDR3 sequences, approximately 6.3% seen once. The time point is: patch test 1, 2 weeks after DPC sensitization. Stated treatment: therapeutic diphenylcyclopropenone sensitization with weekly scalp DPC. Blood sampling occurred before each patch-test application. The data were taken from a study of human T cells and chemical hapten exposure.

Sequenced here: whole blood, sampled in connection with sensitization to the hapten diphenylcyclopropenone (DPC). The V and J genes are TRBV6-2 or TRBV6-3 and TRBJ1-6, with D hard to call. The TCR sequence derives from a woman between 18 and 29 years old with alopecia areata. Some clones in this sample may be carry-over from other donors' samples. The CDR3 sequence: CASSRDYNSPLHF. The DNA for the CDR3 is TGTGCCAGCAGTCGGGACTATAATTCACCCCTCCACTTT.